These 18 T cell receptor beta chains share one sample of origin, sequenced in a study of blood T cell repertoires in COVID-19 (dated by TCRdb to about 2020). Libraries were made using the immunoSEQ multiplex PCR assay. Held by TCRdb, this immuneACCESS table contains in-frame sequences only and omits some clones. Under half of the omission traces to an unresolved V gene where checked; the cause of the rest is unknown. This sample is represented by about 220,000 clones; 82% of them were singletons. The ten most abundant clones make up 3.6% of the sample. The material sequenced was peripheral blood. These receptors were obtained from a woman of 80 years or more with acute or convalescent COVID-19.

The chain uses TRBV5-1 and TRBJ1-2, with TRBD1 identical over 8 bases. The J segment lost 4 bases and the V segment lost 0 bases, leaving 8 bases of the junction unmatched. The CDR3 contains 16 residues. The germline V gene has CDR1 SGHRS and CDR2 YFSETQ. This CDR3 is CASSLAPTGQAYGYTF. CDR3 in DNA: TGCGCCAGCAGCTTGGCCCCCACGGGACAGGCCTATGGCTACACCTTC. Full variable domain (outside the CDR3, taken from reference TRBV5-1 and TRBJ1-2): KAGVTQTPRYLIKTRGQQVTLSCSPISGHRSVSWYQQTPGQGLQFLFEYFSETQRNKGNFPGRFSGRQFSNSRSEMNVSTLELGDSALYLCASSLAPTGQAYGYTFGSGTRLTVV.

Here the CDR3 DNA reads TGTGCCAGCAGTGAGACAGCAAACTATGGCTACACCTTC. Translated: CASSETANYGYTF. V usage is TRBV12-3 or TRBV12-4 and J usage is TRBJ1-2; tentative D call: TRBD1 (5 bases). V was pared by 5 bases and J by 2 bases, with 9 bases between. This CDR3 spans 13 amino acids.

The rearrangement uses TRBV5-4 and TRBJ2-7, with 7 bases that match TRBD2. The CDR3 contains 17 residues. V lost 4 bases, J lost 0 bases, and 13 bases stayed unmatched. Germline V gives CDR1 SGHNT, CDR2 YYREEE (reference sequence). As DNA, the CDR3 is TGTGCCAGCAGCCCGGGGGGTTCGTTAAGGAGCTCCTACGAGCAGTACTTC. Translation: CASSPGGSLRSSYEQYF.

The chain uses TRBV7-2 and TRBJ2-7; D is perhaps TRBD2 (7 bases). Germline CDR1 reads SGHTA; CDR2 reads FQGNSA. V was trimmed by 1 base and J by 4 bases, leaving 17 bases between them. CDR3 length: 16 amino acids. The CDR3 DNA sequence: TGTGCCAGCAGCTTAGATGTGGGGGGGCTTAAGTACGAGCAGTACTTC. Protein product: CASSLDVGGLKYEQYF.

The chain joins TRBV6-6 to TRBJ1-5, with 10 bases that match TRBD1. V shed 6 bases and J 5 bases; nucleotides not matched to a gene: 10. Germline loops: CDR1 MNHNY, CDR2 SVGAGI (reference sequence). This CDR3 spans 16 amino acids. The CDR3 DNA follows: TGTGCCAGCAGCCCCACGACAGGGGGCTTTTATCAGCCCCAGCATTTT. This translates into CASSPTTGGFYQPQHF.

The chain links TRBV18 to TRBJ2-1; perhaps TRBD2 as D (5 bases). V lost 2 bases and J lost 0, with 11 bases in between. CDR3 length equals 16 residues. The germline V gene has CDR1 KGHSH and CDR2 LQKENI. The CDR3: CASSPSSGVSYNEQFF. As DNA, the CDR3 is TGTGCCAGCTCACCATCATCCGGGGTCTCCTACAATGAGCAGTTCTTC.

The table lists this clone with a few counts. The rearrangement uses TRBV3-1 (or the pseudogene TRBV3-2) and TRBJ1-1; 7 bases fit TRBD1. CDR1 is LGHDT, CDR2 YNNKEL, per germline (reference sequence). The ends lost 3 bases at V and 0 bases at J; junction bases unmatched: 7. The CDR3 is made up of 16 amino acids. Here the CDR3 reads CASSHYLGQVNTEAFF. The CDR3 region has the DNA TGTGCCAGCAGCCACTATCTTGGACAGGTGAACACTGAAGCTTTCTTT.

This clone occurred a few times. V gene TRBV6-5 combines with J gene TRBJ2-3; 8 bases line up with TRBD1. V dropped 0 bases and J dropped 2; count of bases not matched to a gene: 4. The germline V gene has CDR1 MNHEY and CDR2 SVGAGI. The CDR3 extends over 16 amino acids. The DNA for the CDR3 is TGTGCCAGCAGTTACTCACGGACAGGGTACACAGATACGCAGTATTTT. Encoded protein: CASSYSRTGYTDTQYF.

The CDR3 DNA sequence: TGCGCCAGCAGCCAGGGGACAGGGGGCGGAAACTATGGCTACACCTTC. This gives the protein CASSQGTGGGNYGYTF. This chain joins TRBV4-3 and TRBJ1-2; the match to TRBD1 covers 12 bases. Germline lookup yields CDR1 LGHNA and CDR2 YSLEER. Trimming cost V 3 bases and J 2 bases; bases outside gene matches: 4. The CDR3 runs 16 residues.

This sequence joins TRBV30 and TRBJ1-1; tentatively, D is TRBD1 (6 bases). CDR1 GTSNPN and CDR2 SVGIG come from the germline V gene (reference sequence). This CDR3 comprises 16 residues. V was cut by 0 bases and J by 3 bases, with 17 bases left in between. CDR3 loop: CAWSVRRGLGDTEAFF. The CDR3 nucleotides are TGTGCCTGGAGTGTGAGAAGGGGGTTAGGTGACACTGAAGCTTTCTTT.

This clone was seen only once. The chain joins TRBV5-1 to TRBJ2-3; TRBD2 matches at 9 bases. V shed 0 bases and J 2 bases; nucleotides not matched to a gene: 4. Per germline, CDR1 SGHRS and CDR2 YFSETQ. The CDR3 has 16 amino acids. The CDR3 DNA is TGCGCCAGCAGCTTGGCCGGCGGGGGGGCCACAGATACGCAGTATTTT. As protein: CASSLAGGGATDTQYF.

The V and J genes are TRBV13 and TRBJ2-1; 9 bases match TRBD1. The J segment lost 5 bases and the V segment lost 3 bases, leaving 5 bases of the junction unmatched. The CDR3 contains 15 residues. Germline V gene lookup returns CDR1 PRHDT and CDR2 FYEKMQ (reference sequence). CDR3 DNA sequence: TGTGCCAGCAGCTTCACGGGACAGGGCAACAATGAGCAGTTCTTC. It yields the protein CASSFTGQGNNEQFF. The whole variable domain, remainder taken from reference TRBV13 and TRBJ2-1, is AAGVIQSPRHLIKEKRETATLKCYPIPRHDTVYWYQQGPGQDPQFLISFYEKMQSDKGSIPDRFSAQQFSDYHSELNMSSLELGDSALYFCASSFTGQGNNEQFFGPGTRLTVL.

This clone has just one count. This rearrangement joins TRBV28 to TRBJ2-7; 7 bases align to TRBD1. Germline values: CDR1 MDHEN, CDR2 SYDVKM. V was clipped by 5 bases and J by 2 bases; unmatched bases: 9. The CDR3 covers 15 residues. The chain's CDR3 is CASSPPPQGTYEQYF. Written as DNA, the CDR3 is TGTGCCAGCAGTCCCCCCCCACAGGGGACCTACGAGCAGTACTTC.

The J gene is TRBJ2-7, the V gene TRBV13; TRBD2 agrees at 9 bases. The CDR3 is 17 amino acids. The junction had 13 bases not matched to a gene; V was cut back by 2 bases and J by 5 bases. Germline CDR1 PRHDT, CDR2 FYEKMQ (reference sequence). CDR3 sequence: CASSLRAGGPINHEQYF. The CDR3 DNA is TGTGCCAGCAGCTTAAGGGCGGGGGGGCCAATAAACCACGAGCAGTACTTC.

The chain combines TRBV15 with TRBJ2-5; 9 bases line up with TRBD2. V shed 0 bases and J 0 bases; nucleotides not matched to a gene: 5. Germline V gene data show CDR1 as LNHNV and CDR2 as YYDKDF (reference sequence). The CDR3 has 17 amino acids. The CDR3 bases are TGTGCCACCAGCAGAGATCCGAGCGGGGGGAACCAAGAGACCCAGTACTTC. This encodes CATSRDPSGGNQETQYF.

This clone was seen just once. The V and J genes are TRBV28 and TRBJ1-6, with D possibly TRBD1 on 6 matching bases. Looked up from germline, CDR1 is MDHEN and CDR2 is SYDVKM. V was clipped by 6 bases and J by 9 bases, with 15 bases between them. The CDR3 consists of 14 residues. This chain's CDR3 is CASSRTARVSPLHF. The CDR3 bases are TGTGCCAGCAGCAGGACAGCCCGGGTTTCACCCCTCCACTTT.

Here the CDR3 DNA reads TGTGCCACCAGCCCCTCCCGTACACCGACCGGGGAGCTGTTTTTT. Translating gives CATSPSRTPTGELFF. The chain has TRBV24-1 and TRBJ2-2; no clear D gene. Germline loops: CDR1 KGHDR, CDR2 SFDVKD. The V end was cut by 7 bases, the J end by 5 bases, with 16 bases between. The CDR3 extends over 15 amino acids.

The genes are TRBV2 and TRBJ2-3; 11 bases are a match to TRBD2. This CDR3 region has 14 residues. Germline CDR1 is SNHLY and CDR2 is FYNNEI. J gave up 5 bases and V 7 bases, and 5 bases lay outside the gene matches. The CDR3 spells CASTLLAGVDTQYF. CDR3 sequence (DNA): TGTGCCAGCACCCTACTAGCGGGGGTAGATACGCAGTATTTT.